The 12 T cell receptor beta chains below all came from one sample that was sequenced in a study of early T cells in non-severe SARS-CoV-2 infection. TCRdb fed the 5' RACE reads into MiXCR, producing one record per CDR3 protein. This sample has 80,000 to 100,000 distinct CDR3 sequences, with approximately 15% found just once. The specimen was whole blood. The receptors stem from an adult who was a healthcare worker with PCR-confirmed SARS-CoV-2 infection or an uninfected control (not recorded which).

Written as DNA, the CDR3 is TGTGCCAGCAGTGCTACCTTGAACACTGAAGCTTTCTTT. Its translation: CASSATLNTEAFF. This rearrangement joins TRBV6-1 to TRBJ1-1; no firm D call. Trimming left V 4 bases short and J 0 bases short, with 6 bases between. Looked up from germline, CDR1 is MNHNS and CDR2 is SASEGT. This CDR3 is 13 amino acids long.

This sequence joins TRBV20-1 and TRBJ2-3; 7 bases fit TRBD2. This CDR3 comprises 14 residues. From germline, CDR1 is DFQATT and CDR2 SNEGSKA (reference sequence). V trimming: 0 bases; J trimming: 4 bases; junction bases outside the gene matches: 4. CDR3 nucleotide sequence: TGCAGTGCTAGAGATCGAGGGAGGGCAGATACGCAGTATTTT. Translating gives CSARDRGRADTQYF.

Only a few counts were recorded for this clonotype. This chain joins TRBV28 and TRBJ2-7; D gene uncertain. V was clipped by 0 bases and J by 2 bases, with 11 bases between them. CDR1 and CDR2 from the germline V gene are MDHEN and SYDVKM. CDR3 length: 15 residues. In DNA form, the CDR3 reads TGTGCCAGCAGTTTATGGGTTTCCCTTACCTACGAGCAGTACTTC. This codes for CASSLWVSLTYEQYF.

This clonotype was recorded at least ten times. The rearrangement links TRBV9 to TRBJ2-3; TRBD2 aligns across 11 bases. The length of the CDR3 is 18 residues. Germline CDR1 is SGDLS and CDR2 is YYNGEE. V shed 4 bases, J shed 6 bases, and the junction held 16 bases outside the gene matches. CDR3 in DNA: TGTGCCAGCAGCACCACGGTAGCGGGAGGGCCACCGGGGGATACGCAGTATTTT. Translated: CASSTTVAGGPPGDTQYF.

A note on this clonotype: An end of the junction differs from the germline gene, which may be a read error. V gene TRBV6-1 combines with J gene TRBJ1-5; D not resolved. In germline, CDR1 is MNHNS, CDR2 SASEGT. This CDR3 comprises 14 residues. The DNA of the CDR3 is TGTGCCAGCAGTGAAGCGAGATCGGGCGCGCCCCGGCATTTT. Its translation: CASSEARSGAPRHF.

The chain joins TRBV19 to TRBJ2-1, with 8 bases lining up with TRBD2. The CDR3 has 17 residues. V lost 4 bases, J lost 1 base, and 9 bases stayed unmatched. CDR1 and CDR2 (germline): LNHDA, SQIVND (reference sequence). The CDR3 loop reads CASSTDKSGSSYNEQFF. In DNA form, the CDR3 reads TGTGCCAGTAGTACCGATAAGAGCGGGAGTTCCTACAATGAGCAGTTCTTC.

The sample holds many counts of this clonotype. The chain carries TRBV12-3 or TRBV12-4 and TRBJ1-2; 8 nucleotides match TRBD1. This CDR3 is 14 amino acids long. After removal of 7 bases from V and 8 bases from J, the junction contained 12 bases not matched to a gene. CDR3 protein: CASTSGAGGGGYTF. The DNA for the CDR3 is TGTGCCAGCACCTCAGGGGCAGGGGGCGGAGGCTACACCTTC.

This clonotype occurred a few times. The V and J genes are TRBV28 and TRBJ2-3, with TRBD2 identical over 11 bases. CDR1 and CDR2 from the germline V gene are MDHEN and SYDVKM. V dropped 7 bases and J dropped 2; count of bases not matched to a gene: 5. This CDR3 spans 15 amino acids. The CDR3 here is CASIPSGRPTDTQYF. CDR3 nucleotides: TGTGCCAGCATCCCTAGCGGGAGGCCCACAGATACGCAGTATTTT.

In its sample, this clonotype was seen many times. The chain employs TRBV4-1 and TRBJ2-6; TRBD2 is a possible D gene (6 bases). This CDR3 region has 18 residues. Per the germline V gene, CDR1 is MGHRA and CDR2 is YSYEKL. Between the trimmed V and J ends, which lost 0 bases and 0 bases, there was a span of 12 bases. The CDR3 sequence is CASSQDPGVISGANVLTF. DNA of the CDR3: TGCGCCAGCAGCCAAGATCCGGGGGTGATCTCTGGGGCCAACGTCCTGACTTTC.

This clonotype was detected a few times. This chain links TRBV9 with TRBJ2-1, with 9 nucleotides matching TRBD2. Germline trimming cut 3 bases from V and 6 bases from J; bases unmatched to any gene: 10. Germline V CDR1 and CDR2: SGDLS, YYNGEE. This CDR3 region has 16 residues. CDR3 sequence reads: CASSAAGGGLGNEQFF. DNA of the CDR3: TGTGCCAGCAGCGCCGCGGGAGGGGGTCTGGGCAATGAGCAGTTCTTC.

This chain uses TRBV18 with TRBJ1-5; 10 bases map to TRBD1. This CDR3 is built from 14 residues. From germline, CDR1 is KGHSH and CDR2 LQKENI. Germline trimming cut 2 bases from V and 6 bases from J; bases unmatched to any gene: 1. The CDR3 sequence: CASSPGTGVQPQHF. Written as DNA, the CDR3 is TGTGCCAGCTCACCAGGGACAGGGGTTCAGCCCCAGCATTTT.

Here the CDR3 DNA reads TGTGCCAGCAGCCAGGGGCAGGGAAGGTCTGGAAACACCATATATTTT. It translates to CASSQGQGRSGNTIYF. This chain joins TRBV9 and TRBJ1-3; TRBD1 might be the D (6 bases). V shed 4 bases and J shed 1 base, with 15 bases lying between them. The V gene's germline CDR1 is SGDLS and CDR2 YYNGEE. CDR3 length: 16 amino acids.